What follows are 18 T cell receptor beta chains derived from one specimen sequenced in a study of OX40 agonist ivuxolimab in advanced cancers. The data were produced by immunoSEQ multiplex PCR, yet TCRdb's version contains in-frame clones alone and is incomplete. In the table there are 12,000 or so clones, roughly 80% of which are singletons. The input for sequencing was CD4+ or CD8+ T cells sorted from blood, taken in a trial of the OX40 agonist ivuxolimab. These receptors originate from an adult with an advanced solid tumor such as melanoma, head and neck, liver or kidney cancer.

The V and J genes are TRBV19 and TRBJ2-1; D call uncertain. Per germline, CDR1 LNHDA and CDR2 SQIVND (reference sequence). V was cut by 3 bases and J by 0 bases, with 9 bases left in between. CDR3 length equals 15 residues. The CDR3 DNA reads as TGTGCCAGTAGTATCACGGGTAGCTCCTACAATGAGCAGTTCTTC. This translates into CASSITGSSYNEQFF. Full variable domain (missing parts from reference TRBV19 and TRBJ2-1): DGGITQSPKYLFRKEGQNVTLSCEQNLNHDAMYWYRQDPGQGLRLIYYSQIVNDFQKGDIAEGYSVSREKKESFPLTVTSAQKNPTAFYLCASSITGSSYNEQFFGPGTRLTVL.

This chain uses TRBV5-2 with TRBJ1-1; the table calls TRBD1, which could not be checked here. TRBV5-2 has pseudogene status. The CDR3 spans 15 residues. The CDR3 bases are TGTGCCAGCAGCCCTCGTTTGGACAGGGACACTGAAGCTTTCTTT. This translates into CASSPRLDRDTEAFF.

V usage is TRBV28 and J usage is TRBJ2-1; no reliable D call. The ends were cut back, 6 bases at V and 9 bases at J, with 21 bases in the middle. Germline V gene sequence: CDR1 MDHEN, CDR2 SYDVKM. This CDR3 is built from 15 residues. The CDR3 region has the DNA TGTGCCAGCAGCCGTACCCTCCCCTTGATAGTTGAGCAGTTCTTC. Its translation: CASSRTLPLIVEQFF.

This clone appeared once. The chain links TRBV19 to TRBJ2-7; 10 bases agree with TRBD1. This CDR3 region has 14 residues. Unmatched junction bases numbered 6, after V lost 6 bases and J lost 4 bases. CDR1 and CDR2 from the germline V gene are LNHDA and SQIVND (reference sequence). The CDR3: CASSFGTGEYEQYF. The CDR3 bases are TGTGCCAGTAGCTTTGGGACAGGGGAGTACGAGCAGTACTTC.

By share, this clone ranks as medium-sized. One end of the junction varies from germline; a read error may be responsible. The chain has TRBV5-5 and TRBJ2-7, with D uncertain. From germline, CDR1 is SGHKS and CDR2 YYEKEE (reference sequence). The CDR3 extends over 11 amino acids. The CDR3 DNA sequence: TGTGCCAGCAGCTTGGGGGGATGGCTATTCTTC. Translated, it gives CASSLGGWLFF.

The chain employs TRBV7-9 and TRBJ1-4; D call uncertain. Germline CDR1 is SEHNR and CDR2 is FQNEAQ (reference sequence). V was pared by 4 bases and J by 0 bases, with 9 bases between. The CDR3 loop spans 15 amino acids. The CDR3 DNA is TGTGCCAGCAGCTCCAAGACCGCAACTAATGAAAAACTGTTTTTT. It specifies CASSSKTATNEKLFF. The variable domain in full, with the rest retrieved from reference TRBV7-9 and TRBJ1-4, is DTGVSQNPRHKITKRGQNVTFRCDPISEHNRLYWYRQTLGQGPEFLTYFQNEAQLEKSRLLSDRFSAERPKGSFSTLEIQRTEQGDSAMYLCASSSKTATNEKLFFGSGTQLSVL.

The rearrangement uses TRBV6-1 and TRBJ1-1, with D possibly being TRBD1 (5 bases). The length of the CDR3 is 13 residues. V shed 6 bases and J shed 7 bases, with 15 bases lying between them. The germline V gene encodes CDR1 MNHNS and CDR2 SASEGT. The CDR3 nucleotides are TGTGCCAGCAGGCAGCCGGGGGAGGTTGAAGCTTTCTTT. As protein: CASRQPGEVEAFF.

The J gene is TRBJ2-5, the V gene TRBV30; D not certain. Germline V gene sequence: CDR1 GTSNPN, CDR2 SVGIG (reference sequence). This CDR3 is built from 15 residues. V shed 1 base and J shed 4 bases, with 16 bases lying between them. The CDR3 DNA follows: TGTGCCTGGAGTGAGCCTGGGGTTTTCAGAGAGACCCAGTACTTC. This encodes CAWSEPGVFRETQYF.

The chain has TRBV11-2 and TRBJ1-2; D is unclear. The CDR3 spans 12 residues. Germline CDR1 reads SGHAT; CDR2 reads FQNNGV. The V end lost 4 bases, the J end lost 6 bases, and 9 bases lay between the germline ends. The CDR3 here is CASSYQEDGYTF. The CDR3 DNA reads as TGTGCCAGCAGCTATCAGGAGGATGGCTACACCTTC.

The chain combines TRBV19 with TRBJ1-1, with no clear D. Trimming took 2 bases from V and 0 from J, leaving 7 bases between them. Germline assignment: CDR1 LNHDA and CDR2 SQIVND (reference sequence). The CDR3 contains 14 residues. The CDR3 DNA sequence: TGTGCCAGTAGTATAAAGGCGATGAACACTGAAGCTTTCTTT. Encoded protein: CASSIKAMNTEAFF. Looking up the rest from reference TRBV19 and TRBJ1-1 gives the full variable domain: DGGITQSPKYLFRKEGQNVTLSCEQNLNHDAMYWYRQDPGQGLRLIYYSQIVNDFQKGDIAEGYSVSREKKESFPLTVTSAQKNPTAFYLCASSIKAMNTEAFFGQGTRLTVV.

J is TRBJ2-7 and V is TRBV12-5, with 7 bases matching TRBD2. V dropped 6 bases and J dropped 4; count of bases not matched to a gene: 15. Germline lookup yields CDR1 LGHNT and CDR2 FRNRAP. The length of the CDR3 is 16 residues. CDR3 sequence: CASGDGGNFLSYEQYF. CDR3 sequence (DNA): TGTGCTAGTGGGGACGGGGGGAACTTTTTGAGTTACGAGCAGTACTTC.

The chain recombines TRBV30 with TRBJ2-2; D might be TRBD1 or TRBD2, each matching 7 bases. Germline V gene sequence: CDR1 GTSNPN, CDR2 SVGIG (reference sequence). The CDR3 totals 15 residues. V lost 2 bases, J lost 6 bases, and 16 bases lay in between. This chain's CDR3 is CAWSLGGGSAGELFF. The CDR3 DNA follows: TGTGCCTGGAGTCTGGGAGGGGGCAGCGCCGGGGAGCTGTTTTTT.

The chain links TRBV5-1 to TRBJ2-7, with 7 positions matching TRBD1. With 4 bases clipped from V and 2 bases from J, the junction kept 9 bases outside the gene matches. The CDR3 runs to 15 residues. Germline V gene data show CDR1 as SGHRS and CDR2 as YFSETQ. DNA for the CDR3: TGCGCCAGCAGCCCCCGACAGGGTCGGGCCTACGAGCAGTACTTC. Translating it yields CASSPRQGRAYEQYF.

The gene calls are TRBV10-3 and TRBJ2-3; 15 bases agree with TRBD2. Looked up from germline, CDR1 is ENHRY and CDR2 is SYGVKD. This CDR3 spans 17 amino acids. Germline trimming cut 7 bases from V and 5 bases from J; bases unmatched to any gene: 10. CDR3 loop: CAIKPGLAGGPQDTQYF. The CDR3 nucleotides read TGTGCCATCAAACCCGGACTAGCGGGGGGGCCGCAAGATACGCAGTATTTT.

V gene TRBV2 combines with J gene TRBJ2-7; the match to TRBD1 covers 8 bases. The germline gives CDR1 SNHLY, CDR2 FYNNEI. The ends lost 3 bases at V and 1 base at J; junction bases unmatched: 2. The CDR3 extends over 14 amino acids. For the CDR3, the DNA is TGTGCCAGCAGTGAGGGACAGGCATCCTACGAGCAGTACTTC. Its translation is CASSEGQASYEQYF.

The chain combines TRBV9 with TRBJ2-3; maybe TRBD1 (6 bases). V gave up 4 bases and J gave up 5 bases, with 20 bases separating them. Germline V CDR1 and CDR2: SGDLS, YYNGEE. This CDR3 has 16 amino acids. CDR3 in DNA: TGTGCCAGCAGCCTCCCCCTGGGGGCACCGGGAGATACGCAGTATTTT. Its translation is CASSLPLGAPGDTQYF.

This clone was detected a few times. The chain is built from TRBV5-1 and TRBJ1-2; possible D gene TRBD1, 6 bases. The V gene's germline CDR1 is SGHRS and CDR2 YFSETQ. V lost 3 bases and J lost 0, with 12 bases in between. The CDR3 length is 15 residues. CDR3 sequence reads: CASSSTGTANYGYTF. DNA for the CDR3: TGCGCCAGCAGCTCAACAGGGACGGCTAACTATGGCTACACCTTC.

The chain recombines TRBV19 with TRBJ1-2; D gene uncertain. Trimming pared 10 bases from V and 2 bases from J, leaving 20 bases between. Looked up from germline, CDR1 is LNHDA and CDR2 is SQIVND (reference sequence). The CDR3 totals 15 residues. CDR3 sequence: CATWGDYSANYGYTF. The CDR3 bases are TGTGCCACCTGGGGTGACTACTCGGCAAACTATGGCTACACCTTC. Looking up the rest from reference TRBV19 and TRBJ1-2 gives the full variable domain: DGGITQSPKYLFRKEGQNVTLSCEQNLNHDAMYWYRQDPGQGLRLIYYSQIVNDFQKGDIAEGYSVSREKKESFPLTVTSAQKNPTAFYLCATWGDYSANYGYTFGSGTRLTVV.